One sample yielded the 32 T cell receptor beta chains listed below, sequenced in a study of control samples from healthy donors and cancer patients. Measured with immunoSEQ multiplex PCR; TCRdb has only the in-frame clones, and not every one. This sample carries more than 90,000 clones, approximately 90% of them seen once, and the ten largest clones take 7.8%. The source material was blood. The receptors were gathered from a young man in good health.

J is TRBJ2-6 and V is TRBV20-1; a weak D match, TRBD1 (5 bases). Germline CDR1 is DFQATT and CDR2 is SNEGSKA (reference sequence). This CDR3 comprises 17 residues. V lost 3 bases and J lost 1, with 16 bases in between. The CDR3 DNA follows: TGCAGTGCTAGTGGGGCACAGGTCTTATCTGGGGCCAACGTCCTGACTTTC. Protein product: CSASGAQVLSGANVLTF.

V usage is TRBV28 and J usage is TRBJ1-3; D is perhaps TRBD1 (5 bases). Germline loops: CDR1 MDHEN, CDR2 SYDVKM. Trimming stripped 5 bases from V and 2 bases from J, with 13 bases between. The CDR3 extends over 15 amino acids. In nucleotides, the CDR3 is TGTGCCAGCAGTACTTACGACAGACCTGGAAACACCATATATTTT. Protein: CASSTYDRPGNTIYF.

V and J are TRBV30 and TRBJ1-3; D remains ambiguous. The germline V and J ends were trimmed by 8 bases and 2 bases, with 10 bases remaining between them. Per the germline V gene, CDR1 is GTSNPN and CDR2 is SVGIG (reference sequence). CDR3 length: 12 residues. The CDR3 region is CAVNWAGNTIYF. The CDR3 bases are TGTGCCGTTAATTGGGCTGGAAACACCATATATTTT.

CDR3 amino acids: CASSESSINRDTQYF. DNA for the CDR3: TGCGCCAGCAGTGAGTCGAGTATAAATCGGGATACGCAGTATTTT. The J gene is TRBJ2-3, the V gene TRBV10-1; D uncertain. Trimming removed 0 bases from V and 6 bases from J, with 13 bases in between. The length of the CDR3 is 15 residues. Germline V gives CDR1 WNHNN, CDR2 SYGVQD (reference sequence).

This clone was picked up one time. This chain connects TRBV30 to TRBJ1-4; D unclear. The CDR3 is 11 amino acids. Germline values: CDR1 GTSNPN, CDR2 SVGIG (reference sequence). Trimming shortened V by 2 bases and J by 12 bases, and 10 bases separated the two germline ends. CDR3 nucleotide sequence: TGTGCCTGGAGTACAAGGGAGGAACTGTTTTTT. Translating it yields CAWSTREELFF. Complete variable domain (other parts from reference TRBV30 and TRBJ1-4): SQTIHQWPATLVQPVGSPLSLECTVEGTSNPNLYWYRQAAGRGLQLLFYSVGIGQISSEVPQNLSASRPQDRQFILSSKKLLLSDSGFYLCAWSTREELFFGSGTQLSVL.

V and J are TRBV10-3 and TRBJ2-2; maybe TRBD1 (5 bases). Germline lookup yields CDR1 ENHRY and CDR2 SYGVKD. The length of the CDR3 is 16 residues. The V end lost 2 bases, the J end lost 4 bases, and 14 bases lay between the germline ends. The CDR3 region has the DNA TGTGCCATCAGTGAGCGCAGGGATGATGGCACCGGGGAGCTGTTTTTT. Translation gives CAISERRDDGTGELFF.

The genes are TRBV20-1 and TRBJ2-1; no definite D call. This CDR3 has 12 residues. Germline lookup yields CDR1 DFQATT and CDR2 SNEGSKA (reference sequence). Trimming cost V 3 bases and J 4 bases, with 7 bases left between them. CDR3 nucleotides: TGCAGTGCTAGTGGTGGTTACAATGAGCAGTTCTTC. This encodes CSASGGYNEQFF.

The V and J genes are TRBV6-4 and TRBJ1-1; 7 positions match TRBD1. The CDR3 loop spans 13 amino acids. Germline values: CDR1 MRHNA, CDR2 SNTAGT. Trimming cost V 8 bases and J 1 base; bases outside gene matches: 4. CDR3 bases: TGTGCCAGCGCCCGACAGGGGAACACTGAAGCTTTCTTT. It codes for CASARQGNTEAFF.

The rearrangement uses TRBV3-1 (or the pseudogene TRBV3-2) and TRBJ2-2; 13 nucleotides match TRBD2. The CDR3 spans 16 residues. Germline assignment: CDR1 LGHDT and CDR2 YNNKEL (reference sequence). With 4 bases clipped from V and 4 bases from J, the junction kept 3 bases outside the gene matches. The CDR3 DNA is TGTGCCAGCAGCCTTAGGACTAGCGGGGGCACCGGGGAGCTGTTTTTT. Translating it yields CASSLRTSGGTGELFF.

The J gene is TRBJ1-6, the V gene TRBV6-6; D remains ambiguous. In germline, CDR1 is MNHNY, CDR2 SVGAGI (reference sequence). This CDR3 is built from 15 residues. Trimming left V 6 bases short and J 3 bases short, with 12 bases between. For the CDR3, the DNA is TGTGCCAGCAGACGAGGTGATTACTATAATTCACCCCTCCACTTT. The encoded protein is CASRRGDYYNSPLHF.

V is TRBV5-1 and J is TRBJ2-5; D is uncertain. CDR1 is SGHRS, CDR2 YFSETQ, per germline. The CDR3 sequence is 14 residues long. V was shortened by 0 bases and J by 5 bases, with 11 bases between the two germline ends. In nucleotides, the CDR3 is TGCGCCAGCAGCTTGGACGGTTCCGGGGAGACCCAGTACTTC. Translated, it gives CASSLDGSGETQYF.

The chain joins TRBV5-6 to TRBJ1-1; D unclear. This CDR3 is built from 15 residues. V lost 0 bases and J 3 bases, leaving 12 bases between the germline ends. The V gene's germline CDR1 is SGHDT and CDR2 YYEEEE. This chain's CDR3 is CASSLVAGGHTEAFF. For the CDR3, the DNA is TGTGCCAGCAGCTTGGTGGCCGGAGGGCACACTGAAGCTTTCTTT. The full variable domain, rest sourced from reference TRBV5-6 and TRBJ1-1, is DAGVTQSPTHLIKTRGQQVTLRCSPKSGHDTVSWYQQALGQGPQFIFQYYEEEERQRGNFPDRFSGHQFPNYSSELNVNALLLGDSALYLCASSLVAGGHTEAFFGQGTRLTVV.

The chain links TRBV5-1 to TRBJ1-5; tentatively, D is TRBD1 (5 bases). Germline values: CDR1 SGHRS, CDR2 YFSETQ. There are 13 residues in the CDR3. Trimming took off 0 bases at V and 6 bases at J, with 7 bases between the two ends. CDR3: CASSLGGAQPQHF. CDR3 in DNA: TGCGCCAGCAGCTTGGGTGGGGCTCAGCCCCAGCATTTT.

The chain combines TRBV15 with TRBJ1-1, with D tentatively TRBD1 (5 bases). V lost 1 base and J lost 1, with 7 bases in between. Germline V gene data show CDR1 as LNHNV and CDR2 as YYDKDF (reference sequence). The CDR3 sequence is 14 residues long. CDR3 protein: CATSRGRANTEAFF. The CDR3 DNA sequence: TGTGCCACCAGCAGAGGCAGGGCGAACACTGAAGCTTTCTTT.

The chain couples TRBV28 to TRBJ2-2; D might be TRBD1 (6 bases). Trimming removed 4 bases at V and 2 bases at J, with 11 bases between. CDR1 is MDHEN, CDR2 SYDVKM, per germline. There are 15 residues in the CDR3. In DNA, the CDR3 is TGTGCCAGCAGTTGGTACAGGGTTAACACCGGGGAGCTGTTTTTT. It codes for CASSWYRVNTGELFF.

This chain uses TRBV7-2 with TRBJ2-2; D gene ambiguous. The CDR3 is 16 residues long. V lost 6 bases to trimming and J lost 1 base, with 15 bases between them. Germline CDR1 is SGHTA and CDR2 is FQGNSA. The CDR3 sequence: CASRPSTSENTGELFF. The CDR3 DNA sequence: TGTGCCAGCAGACCTTCGACCTCAGAGAACACCGGGGAGCTGTTTTTT.

This chain links TRBV5-6 with TRBJ1-2; D might be TRBD1 (6 bases). Germline V gene sequence: CDR1 SGHDT, CDR2 YYEEEE. Trimming took off 3 bases at V and 7 bases at J, with 28 bases between the two ends. The CDR3 covers 18 residues. The CDR3 DNA sequence: TGTGCCAGCAGCTCAATATTTAGCTCCCAATCGGGGGCAGGTGGCTACACCTTC. Protein sequence: CASSSIFSSQSGAGGYTF.

The rearrangement links TRBV28 to TRBJ2-1, with 11 positions matching TRBD1. CDR1 MDHEN and CDR2 SYDVKM come from the germline V gene. The CDR3 has 15 residues. Losses at the gene ends were 6 bases for V and 4 bases for J; bases not matched to a gene: 5. The chain's CDR3 is CASRLRDRGYNEQFF. In nucleotides, the CDR3 is TGTGCCAGCAGACTCCGGGACAGGGGGTACAATGAGCAGTTCTTC. The full variable domain, its missing parts supplied by reference TRBV28 and TRBJ2-1, is DVKVTQSSRYLVKRTGEKVFLECVQDMDHENMFWYRQDPGLGLRLIYFSYDVKMKEKGDIPEGYSVSREKKERFSLILESASTNQTSMYLCASRLRDRGYNEQFFGPGTRLTVL.

The V call is TRBV4-3, the J call TRBJ1-2; D is ambiguous. Trimming shortened V by 4 bases and J by 0 bases, and 12 bases separated the two germline ends. Germline V lookup: CDR1 LGHNA, CDR2 YSLEER. The CDR3 totals 15 residues. CDR3 sequence: CASSRQPGANYGYTF. CDR3 bases: TGCGCCAGCAGCCGTCAGCCGGGAGCTAACTATGGCTACACCTTC.

This chain links TRBV15 with TRBJ1-5; unclear D gene. CDR1 and CDR2 (germline): LNHNV, YYDKDF (reference sequence). The CDR3 sequence is 16 residues long. The V end lost 0 bases, the J end lost 5 bases, and 14 bases lay between the germline ends. As DNA, the CDR3 is TGTGCCACCAGCAGAGATCGGGGTCAACATTATCAGCCCCAGCATTTT. This sequence encodes CATSRDRGQHYQPQHF.

The V call is TRBV5-1, the J call TRBJ2-1; tentatively, D is TRBD1 (6 bases). The CDR3 totals 13 residues. Trimming stripped 4 bases from V and 2 bases from J, with 7 bases between. Germline V gene data show CDR1 as SGHRS and CDR2 as YFSETQ. The CDR3 spells CASSGDTYNEQFF. Here the CDR3 DNA reads TGCGCCAGCAGCGGGGACACCTACAATGAGCAGTTCTTC.

This chain uses TRBV6-5 with TRBJ2-1; 10 bases agree with TRBD2. This CDR3 region has 16 residues. Germline V gives CDR1 MNHEY, CDR2 SVGAGI. After removal of 4 bases from V and 5 bases from J, the junction contained 8 bases not matched to a gene. The CDR3 coding sequence is TGTGCCAGCAGTTCCACGGGACTAGCGTTAAACAATGAGCAGTTCTTC. Its translation: CASSSTGLALNNEQFF.

The J gene is TRBJ1-6, the V gene TRBV30, with D possibly being TRBD1 (5 bases). Germline lookup yields CDR1 GTSNPN and CDR2 SVGIG (reference sequence). There are 13 residues in the CDR3. Deletions cut 1 base from V and 10 bases from J, with 11 bases between. The DNA for the CDR3 is TGTGCCTGGAGTGAGCAGGGTAACTCACCCCTCCACTTT. As protein: CAWSEQGNSPLHF.

The chain couples TRBV21-1 to TRBJ2-3. TRBV21-1 is given as a pseudogene. The CDR3 contains 18 residues. For the CDR3, the DNA is TGTGCCAGCAGCAAATCTCCGGGGCGGCCTGGGGGCACAGATACGCAGTATTTT. It is translated as CASSKSPGRPGGTDTQYF.

The V and J genes are TRBV28 and TRBJ2-6, with D tentatively TRBD1 (6 bases). Trimming removed 7 bases at V and 0 bases at J, with 13 bases between. The CDR3 has 16 amino acids. The germline V gene has CDR1 MDHEN and CDR2 SYDVKM. The CDR3 DNA reads as TGTGCCAGCAAAAAACAGGGTCCCTCTGGGGCCAACGTCCTGACTTTC. Protein: CASKKQGPSGANVLTF.

DNA of the CDR3: TGTGCCAGCAGCCAGCGGGGGGCGGGAGGCACCTACGAGCAGTACTTC. It encodes CASSQRGAGGTYEQYF. V gene TRBV7-6 combines with J gene TRBJ2-7, with TRBD2 matching 9 bases. This CDR3 has 16 residues. With 5 bases clipped from V and 2 bases from J, the junction kept 10 bases outside the gene matches. Germline values: CDR1 SGHVS, CDR2 FNYEAQ.

In nucleotides, the CDR3 is TGTGCCAGCAGTGATTTGTACAGCACAGATACGCAGTATTTT. Protein: CASSDLYSTDTQYF. This sequence joins TRBV2 and TRBJ2-3; the D is unclear. This CDR3 spans 14 amino acids. CDR1 and CDR2 (germline): SNHLY, FYNNEI. V dropped 3 bases and J dropped 0 bases, with 7 bases sitting between them.

J is TRBJ1-4 and V is TRBV3-1 (or the pseudogene TRBV3-2); D not resolved. V was clipped by 3 bases and J by 0 bases, with 11 bases between them. The CDR3 has 16 residues. Germline V gene data show CDR1 as LGHDT and CDR2 as YNNKEL (reference sequence). CDR3 region: CASSHAYGATNEKLFF. The CDR3 DNA is TGTGCCAGCAGCCACGCCTACGGGGCAACTAATGAAAAACTGTTTTTT.

The CDR3 DNA reads as TGTGCCAGCGTACAACCGGGACAGATTATTCTTGGCTCTGGAAACACCATATATTTT. Translating gives CASVQPGQIILGSGNTIYF. The chain joins TRBV7-3 to TRBJ1-3, with 7 bases matching TRBD1. CDR3 size: 19 residues. V lost 8 bases, J lost 0 bases, and 19 bases stayed unmatched. CDR1 is SGHTA, CDR2 FQGTGA, per germline.

This clone was found once. The chain couples TRBV5-1 to TRBJ2-2, with 7 positions matching TRBD2. Germline CDR1 is SGHRS and CDR2 is YFSETQ. The V and J ends lost 0 bases and 1 base, in that order; junction bases with no gene match: 3. This CDR3 contains 16 residues. CDR3 bases: TGCGCCAGCAGCTTGGGGCAGCGGGAGAACACCGGGGAGCTGTTTTTT. Translating it yields CASSLGQRENTGELFF.

This clone was counted only a few times. The chain is built from TRBV3-1 (or the pseudogene TRBV3-2) and TRBJ2-1; a weak D match, TRBD1 (5 bases). Germline V gene data show CDR1 as LGHDT and CDR2 as YNNKEL (reference sequence). This CDR3 has 14 amino acids. Trimming left V 3 bases short and J 3 bases short, with 9 bases between. The CDR3 DNA is TGTGCCAGCAGCCAGGACAATTTCTACAATGAGCAGTTCTTC. Translation gives CASSQDNFYNEQFF.

This chain joins TRBV6-4 and TRBJ2-5; D unclear. This CDR3 comprises 13 residues. From germline, CDR1 is MRHNA and CDR2 SNTAGT. V lost 0 bases, J lost 7 bases, and 9 bases lay in between. This CDR3 reads CASSDSVWGTQYF. Written as DNA, the CDR3 is TGTGCCAGCAGTGACTCAGTGTGGGGGACCCAGTACTTC.